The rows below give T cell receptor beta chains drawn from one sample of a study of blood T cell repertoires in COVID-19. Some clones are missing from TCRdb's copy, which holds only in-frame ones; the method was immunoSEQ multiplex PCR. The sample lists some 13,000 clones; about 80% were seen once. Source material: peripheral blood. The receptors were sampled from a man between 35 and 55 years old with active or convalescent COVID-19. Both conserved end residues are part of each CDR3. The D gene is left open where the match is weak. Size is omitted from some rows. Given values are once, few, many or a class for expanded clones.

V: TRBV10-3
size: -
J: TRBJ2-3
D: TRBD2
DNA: TGTGCCACTCTCGGGGGGGGGACAGATACGCAGTATTTT
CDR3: CATLGGGTDTQYF

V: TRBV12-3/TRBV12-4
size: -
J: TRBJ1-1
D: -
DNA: TGTGCCAGCATTATATACACTGAAGCTTTCTTT
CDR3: CASIIYTEAFF

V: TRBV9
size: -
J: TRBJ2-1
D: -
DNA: TGTGCCAGGTTCGTTTCCAATGAGCAGTTCTTC
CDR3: CARFVSNEQFF

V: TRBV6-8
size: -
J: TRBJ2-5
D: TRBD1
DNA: TGTGCCAGCAGTTACTCCGACCGGGACAGGGCCGAGATCCAAGAGACCCAGTACTTC
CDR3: CASSYSDRDRAEIQETQYF

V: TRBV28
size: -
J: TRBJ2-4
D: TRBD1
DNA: TGTGCCAGCAGGGGCCCACAGGGGGGTAGCAAAAACATTCAGTACTTC
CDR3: CASRGPQGGSKNIQYF

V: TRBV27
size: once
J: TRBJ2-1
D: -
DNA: TGTGCCAGCAGTTCCAACAGGGTGAATGAGCAGTTCTTC
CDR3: CASSSNRVNEQFF

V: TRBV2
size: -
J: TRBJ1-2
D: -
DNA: TGTGCCAGCATGGCGGTTCTCCACTATGGCTACACCTTC
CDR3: CASMAVLHYGYTF

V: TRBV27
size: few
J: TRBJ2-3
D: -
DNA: TGTGCCAGCAGTTTGCGTCTACTTTCCCCCATTAGCACAAATACGCAGTATTTT
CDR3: CASSLRLLSPISTNTQYF

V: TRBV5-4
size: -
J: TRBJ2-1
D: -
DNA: TGTGCCAGCAGCTTGGCGGTTTCGGGGGACAATGAGCAGTTCTTC
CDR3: CASSLAVSGDNEQFF

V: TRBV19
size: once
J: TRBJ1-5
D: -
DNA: TGTGCCAGTAGTAAATGGGGGCTTGAACTTTATAGCAATCAGCCCCAGCATTTT
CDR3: CASSKWGLELYSNQPQHF

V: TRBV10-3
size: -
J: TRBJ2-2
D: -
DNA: TGTGCCATCAGTGAGAAGACACTCACCGGGGCCGGGGAGCTGTTTTTT
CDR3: CAISEKTLTGAGELFF

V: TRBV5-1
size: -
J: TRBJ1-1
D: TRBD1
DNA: TGCGCCAGCAGCTTCTCCGGGACAGGCATGAACACTGAAGCTTTCTTT
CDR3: CASSFSGTGMNTEAFF

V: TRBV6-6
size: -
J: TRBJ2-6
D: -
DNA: TGTGCCAGCAGTCGAGTCGGGGGTGATGGGGCCAACGTCCTGACTTTC
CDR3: CASSRVGGDGANVLTF

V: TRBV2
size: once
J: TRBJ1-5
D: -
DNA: TGTGCCAGCAGTGTGGGAGGGGGAAATCAGCCCCAGCATTTT
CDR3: CASSVGGGNQPQHF

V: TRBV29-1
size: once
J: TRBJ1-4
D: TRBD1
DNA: TGCAGCGTCCAGTCCCGGACAGGGGTTAATGAAAAACTGTTTTTT
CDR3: CSVQSRTGVNEKLFF

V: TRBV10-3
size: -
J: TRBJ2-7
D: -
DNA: TGTGCCATCAGTGAGGTAGCAGGGCAGTCCTACGAGCAGTACTTC
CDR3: CAISEVAGQSYEQYF

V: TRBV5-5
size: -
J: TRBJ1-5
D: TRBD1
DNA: TGTGCCAGCAGCTCGACAGGGGGCTCGGGCAATCAGCCCCAGCATTTT
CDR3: CASSSTGGSGNQPQHF

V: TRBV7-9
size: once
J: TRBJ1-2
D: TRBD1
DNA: TGTGCCGGACGCGGACAGGACTATGGCTACACCTTC
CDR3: CAGRGQDYGYTF

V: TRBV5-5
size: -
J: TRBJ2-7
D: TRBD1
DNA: TGTGCCAGCAGCCCGCTTCCGACAGGGAGCTCCTACGAGCAGTACTTC
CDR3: CASSPLPTGSSYEQYF

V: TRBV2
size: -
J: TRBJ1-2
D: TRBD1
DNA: TGTGCCAGCAGTGATGAACAGGGGGCTTCCTATGGCTACACCTTC
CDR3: CASSDEQGASYGYTF

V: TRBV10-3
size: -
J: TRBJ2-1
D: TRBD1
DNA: TGTGCCATCAGTGGTGGACAGGGAAGTACGAATGAGCAGTTCTTC
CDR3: CAISGGQGSTNEQFF

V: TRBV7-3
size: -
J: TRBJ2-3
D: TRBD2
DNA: TGTGCCAGCAGCTCGCCGACTAGCGAGGCAGATACGCAGTATTTT
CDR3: CASSSPTSEADTQYF

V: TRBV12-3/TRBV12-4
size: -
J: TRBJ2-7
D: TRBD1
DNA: TGTGCCAGCAGTTATGACAGGGCCGAGCAGTACTTC
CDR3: CASSYDRAEQYF

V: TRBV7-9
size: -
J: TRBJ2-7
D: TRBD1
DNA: TGTGCCAGCAGGGGACAGGGGTCCAGGTACGAGCAGTACTTC
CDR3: CASRGQGSRYEQYF

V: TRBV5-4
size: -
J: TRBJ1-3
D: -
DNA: TGTGCCAGCGGACAGTACTCTGGAAACACCATATATTTT
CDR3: CASGQYSGNTIYF

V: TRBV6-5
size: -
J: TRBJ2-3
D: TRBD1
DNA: TGTGCCAGCACCCGGGACAGGGGGCAAGATACGCAGTATTTT
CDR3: CASTRDRGQDTQYF

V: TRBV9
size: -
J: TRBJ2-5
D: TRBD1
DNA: TGTGCCAGCAGCGTAGCTTCGGCAGGGGGAGAGACCCAGTACTTC
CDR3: CASSVASAGGETQYF

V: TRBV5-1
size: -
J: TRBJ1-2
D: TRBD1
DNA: TGCGCCAGCAGCTTGGGAGGACAGGGGAACTATGGCTACACCTTC
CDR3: CASSLGGQGNYGYTF

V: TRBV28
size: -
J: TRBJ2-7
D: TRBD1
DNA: TGTGCCAGCAGGAAGTACAGGGGGACCTACGAGCAGTACTTC
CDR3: CASRKYRGTYEQYF

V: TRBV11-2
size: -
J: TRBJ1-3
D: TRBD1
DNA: TGTGCCACCGGGACAGGGGATTCCTCTGGAAACACCATATATTTT
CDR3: CATGTGDSSGNTIYF

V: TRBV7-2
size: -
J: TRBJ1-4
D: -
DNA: TGTGCCAGCAGCCCCGGGGTTGGTAATGAAAAACTGTTTTTT
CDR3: CASSPGVGNEKLFF

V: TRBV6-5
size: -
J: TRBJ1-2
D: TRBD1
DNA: TGTGCCAGCAGAACCCCGACAGGGGGGAGCTATGGCTACACCTTC
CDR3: CASRTPTGGSYGYTF

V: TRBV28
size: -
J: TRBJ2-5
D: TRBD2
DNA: TGTGCCAGCAGTCTTTCCTCCGGGACTAGTATGGAGACCCAGTACTTC
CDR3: CASSLSSGTSMETQYF

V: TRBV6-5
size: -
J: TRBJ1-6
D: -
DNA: TGTGCCAGCCGGGGGTATAATTCACCCCTCCACTTT
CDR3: CASRGYNSPLHF

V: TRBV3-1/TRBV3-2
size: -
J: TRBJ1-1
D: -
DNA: TGTGCCAGCAGCCAGGGAGGGAACACTGAAGCTTTCTTT
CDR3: CASSQGGNTEAFF

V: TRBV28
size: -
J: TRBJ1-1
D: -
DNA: TGTGCCAGCAGTCAGACAGGTCCGAACACTGAAGCTTTCTTT
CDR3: CASSQTGPNTEAFF

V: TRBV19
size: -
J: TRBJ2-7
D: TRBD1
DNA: TGTGCCACAAAGTCTCCCGGGACAGGGGGGGCCTACGAGCAGTACTTC
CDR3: CATKSPGTGGAYEQYF

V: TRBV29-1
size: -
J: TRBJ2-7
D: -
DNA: TGCAGCGTTGAAAGGAGGGGGCGCGAGCAGTACTTC
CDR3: CSVERRGREQYF

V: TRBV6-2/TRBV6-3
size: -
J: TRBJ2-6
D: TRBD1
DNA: TGTGCCAGCAGTTACTCGAAGAAGGACAGGGGTGTATCTGGGGCCAACGTCCTGACTTTC
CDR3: CASSYSKKDRGVSGANVLTF

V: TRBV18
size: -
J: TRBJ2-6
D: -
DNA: TGTGCCAGCTCACCCCTCTCTGGGGCCAACGTCCTGACTTTC
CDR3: CASSPLSGANVLTF

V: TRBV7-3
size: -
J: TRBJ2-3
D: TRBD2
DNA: TGTGCCAGCAGCCAGAGCGGGGGCCCCACAGATACGCAGTATTTT
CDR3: CASSQSGGPTDTQYF

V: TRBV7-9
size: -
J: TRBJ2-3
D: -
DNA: TGTGCCGGTATAGTAAGCGGTAGCACAGATACGCAGTATTTT
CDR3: CAGIVSGSTDTQYF

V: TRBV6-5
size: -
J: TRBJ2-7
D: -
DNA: TGTGCCAGCAGTACGAGGTCCGCGCAGTACTTC
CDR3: CASSTRSAQYF

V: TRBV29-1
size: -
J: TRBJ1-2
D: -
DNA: TGCAGCGTTGAGACAGCTTATGGCTACACCTTC
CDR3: CSVETAYGYTF

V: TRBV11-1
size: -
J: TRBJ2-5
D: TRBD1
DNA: TGTGCCAGCAACACTGACAGGGGGCGCGAGACCCAGTACTTC
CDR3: CASNTDRGRETQYF

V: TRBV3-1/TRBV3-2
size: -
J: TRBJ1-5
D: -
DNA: TGTGCCAGCAGCCAAGACACAAGGGGTCCTATTGAGCCCCAGCATTTT
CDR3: CASSQDTRGPIEPQHF